Presented here are 22 T cell receptor beta chains from one specimen sequenced in a study of technical replicates of blood from a handful of donors. Using immunoSEQ multiplex PCR, the repertoire was profiled, and TCRdb retains in-frame clones only, with some absent. Of about 56,000 clones in the sample, 93% were seen once. Input material: PBMCs. These TCRs come from a human donor in good health. Some clones in this sample may be carry-over from other donors' samples.

This clone came up once. This sequence joins TRBV7-8 and TRBJ2-1; D may be TRBD1 (6 bases). This CDR3 region has 14 residues. V was clipped by 1 base and J by 3 bases, with 7 bases between them. Looked up from germline, CDR1 is SGHVS and CDR2 is FQNEAQ. DNA of the CDR3: TGTGCCAGCAGCTTAGGGGGGCACTACAATGAGCAGTTCTTC. Translation: CASSLGGHYNEQFF.

V and J are TRBV4-1 and TRBJ2-5, with D unclear. The germline gives CDR1 MGHRA, CDR2 YSYEKL. The CDR3 consists of 14 residues. The V and J ends lost 1 base and 1 base respectively, with 7 bases between them. CDR3: CASSQVGSQETQYF. DNA of the CDR3: TGCGCCAGCAGCCAAGTGGGCAGCCAAGAGACCCAGTACTTC.

J is TRBJ1-2 and V is TRBV19, with D possibly TRBD1 on 5 matching bases. The CDR3 extends over 16 amino acids. The germline gives CDR1 LNHDA, CDR2 SQIVND (reference sequence). V was trimmed by 2 bases and J by 0 bases, leaving 13 bases between them. Here the CDR3 reads CASSISGGATNYGYTF. Written as DNA, the CDR3 is TGTGCCAGTAGTATATCGGGGGGAGCCACTAACTATGGCTACACCTTC.

V and J are TRBV10-1 and TRBJ1-1; 9 bases are a match to TRBD1. The CDR3 consists of 13 residues. Losses at the gene ends were 10 bases for V and 1 base for J; bases not matched to a gene: 4. Germline CDR1 WNHNN, CDR2 SYGVQD (reference sequence). The CDR3 protein is CANQGQGNTEAFF. The CDR3 DNA is TGCGCCAACCAGGGACAGGGGAACACTGAAGCTTTCTTT.

This clone was counted a single time. The chain recombines TRBV5-6 with TRBJ2-7; 7 bases agree with TRBD2. Trimming took 4 bases from V and 2 from J; bases not matched to a gene: 6. Germline CDR1 SGHDT, CDR2 YYEEEE. The CDR3 consists of 14 residues. The CDR3 loop is CASSLRGGAYEQYF. The DNA for the CDR3 is TGTGCCAGCAGCCTAAGGGGAGGGGCCTACGAGCAGTACTTC.

The V and J genes are TRBV6-1 and TRBJ2-7; 7 bases are shared with TRBD2. The CDR3 sequence is 14 residues long. The trim removed 4 bases at V and 2 bases at J, leaving 5 bases unmatched. Germline V gene data show CDR1 as MNHNS and CDR2 as SASEGT. The CDR3 protein is CASSVLAAAYEQYF. For the CDR3, the DNA is TGTGCCAGCAGTGTCCTAGCGGCCGCCTACGAGCAGTACTTC.

The chain links TRBV18 to TRBJ2-2, with 7 bases aligning to TRBD2. With 5 bases clipped from V and 5 bases from J, the junction kept 11 bases outside the gene matches. The CDR3 is made up of 16 amino acids. Per germline, CDR1 KGHSH and CDR2 LQKENI. The CDR3 region is CASSSGLDFWTGELFF. The CDR3 DNA sequence: TGTGCCAGCTCATCCGGACTAGATTTCTGGACCGGGGAGCTGTTTTTT.

The chain joins TRBV19 to TRBJ2-3; 9 bases map to TRBD2. The CDR3 length is 15 residues. J was trimmed by 9 bases and V by 1 base; bases with no gene match: 8. Germline V gene lookup returns CDR1 LNHDA and CDR2 SQIVND (reference sequence). CDR3 amino acids: CASSIGGLAGRTQYF. DNA for the CDR3: TGTGCCAGTAGTATAGGGGGCCTAGCGGGACGCACGCAGTATTTT.

Worth noting for this clone: Germline is not matched at one junction end, which may reflect a read error. The gene calls are TRBV29-1 and TRBJ2-7; 7 nucleotides match TRBD2. The CDR3 covers 10 residues. Germline CDR1 reads SQVTM; CDR2 reads ANQGSEA. CDR3 nucleotides: TGCAGCGTTGAAGTGGGAGGGCCCATCTTC. Its translation is CSVEVGGPIF.

The rearrangement joins TRBV4-3 to TRBJ2-1; TRBD2 matches 11 bases. CDR1 is LGHNA, CDR2 YSLEER, per germline. The CDR3 is 15 amino acids. V lost 2 bases and J lost 4; bases outside the gene matches: 1. The CDR3 DNA reads as TGCGCCAGCAGCCAATTAGCGGGAGGGTACAATGAGCAGTTCTTC. Translation gives CASSQLAGGYNEQFF.

V is TRBV4-2 and J is TRBJ2-1; 9 bases match TRBD1. The CDR3 contains 14 residues. CDR1 LGHNA and CDR2 YNFKEQ come from the germline V gene. The J segment lost 8 bases and the V segment lost 3 bases, leaving 5 bases of the junction unmatched. The CDR3 protein is CASSQDRGGDEQFF. The CDR3 coding sequence is TGTGCCAGCAGCCAGGACAGGGGAGGAGATGAGCAGTTCTTC.

The chain joins TRBV19 to TRBJ2-7; the D is unclear. V was clipped by 7 bases and J by 7 bases, with 11 bases between them. Germline loops: CDR1 LNHDA, CDR2 SQIVND (reference sequence). The CDR3 spans 11 residues. The CDR3 sequence: CASTNGREQYF. The CDR3 DNA follows: TGTGCCAGTACCAACGGCAGGGAGCAGTACTTC.

The chain links TRBV19 to TRBJ1-5, with 7 bases identical to TRBD1. The CDR3 loop spans 15 amino acids. Germline lookup yields CDR1 LNHDA and CDR2 SQIVND (reference sequence). The trim removed 5 bases at V and 3 bases at J, leaving 7 bases unmatched. The CDR3 here is CASSSWTGVNQPQHF. CDR3 nucleotides: TGTGCCAGTAGTTCCTGGACAGGCGTCAATCAGCCCCAGCATTTT.

The CDR3: CATQGAEAFF. DNA of the CDR3: TGTGCCACACAGGGGGCTGAAGCTTTCTTT. The chain is built from TRBV21-1 and TRBJ1-1; TRBD1 is taken as the D call from the table, unchecked against the DNA. TRBV21-1 is annotated as a pseudogene. There are 10 residues in the CDR3.

This clone is a singleton in its sample. CDR3 nucleotides: TGTGCCAGCAGCCCCGGGGTAGCGGGAGTTCAGACCCAGTACTTC. Amino acid sequence: CASSPGVAGVQTQYF. The V gene is TRBV13, the J gene TRBJ2-5; 9 positions match TRBD2. Germline V gene lookup returns CDR1 PRHDT and CDR2 FYEKMQ (reference sequence). The length of the CDR3 is 15 residues. V was pared by 5 bases and J by 6 bases, with 10 bases of the junction left unmatched. The full variable domain, in which reference TRBV13 and TRBJ2-5 provide the parts outside the CDR3, is AAGVIQSPRHLIKEKRETATLKCYPIPRHDTVYWYQQGPGQDPQFLISFYEKMQSDKGSIPDRFSAQQFSDYHSELNMSSLELGDSALYFCASSPGVAGVQTQYFGPGTRLLVL.

The chain couples TRBV11-2 to TRBJ1-2; a weak D match, TRBD1 (6 bases). V lost 1 base, J lost 0 bases, and 6 bases lay in between. The V gene's germline CDR1 is SGHAT and CDR2 FQNNGV. This CDR3 has 14 amino acids. CDR3 sequence reads: CASSLGTANYGYTF. The CDR3 nucleotides are TGTGCCAGCAGCTTAGGGACAGCTAACTATGGCTACACCTTC.

Only a few counts were recorded for this clone. The chain recombines TRBV6-5 with TRBJ2-1, with 8 bases matching TRBD1. The CDR3 has 14 amino acids. From germline, CDR1 is MNHEY and CDR2 SVGAGI. V shed 2 bases, J shed 6 bases, and the junction held 3 bases outside the gene matches. DNA of the CDR3: TGTGCCAGCAGTTACAGGCAGGGGGCCAATGAGCAGTTCTTC. This translates into CASSYRQGANEQFF.

The genes are TRBV4-3 and TRBJ2-2; TRBD2 is a possible D gene (5 bases). Trimming removed 3 bases from V and 0 bases from J, with 14 bases in between. CDR3 length: 17 residues. Germline values: CDR1 LGHNA, CDR2 YSLEER. The CDR3: CASSQPSNGANTGELFF. The CDR3 coding sequence is TGCGCCAGCAGCCAGCCTAGCAACGGAGCGAACACCGGGGAGCTGTTTTTT.

V and J are TRBV2 and TRBJ1-2, with 7 bases lining up with TRBD1. V was clipped by 6 bases and J by 1 base; unmatched bases: 14. The CDR3 is 17 amino acids. Germline V gene sequence: CDR1 SNHLY, CDR2 FYNNEI. The CDR3 reads CASRAQIRTGGNYGYTF. In nucleotides, the CDR3 is TGTGCCAGCAGGGCCCAAATCCGGACAGGAGGTAACTATGGCTACACCTTC.

The CDR3 sequence: CASSLYRTSGRHLNSYEQYF. The CDR3 DNA reads TGCGCCAGCAGCCTTTACAGGACTAGCGGGAGGCACCTAAACTCCTACGAGCAGTACTTC. V is TRBV4-1 and J is TRBJ2-7; 14 bases are a match to TRBD2. The CDR3 has 20 residues. Trimming at V came to 4 bases and at J to 0 bases, leaving 14 bases not matched to a gene. The germline V gene encodes CDR1 MGHRA and CDR2 YSYEKL.

The chain couples TRBV5-4 to TRBJ2-4; D uncertain. Trimming cost V 3 bases and J 0 bases, with 10 bases left between them. This CDR3 is 15 amino acids long. Germline V gene lookup returns CDR1 SGHNT and CDR2 YYREEE (reference sequence). In DNA form, the CDR3 reads TGTGCCAGCAGCTACTACACTCTAGCCAAAAACATTCAGTACTTC. Protein sequence: CASSYYTLAKNIQYF.

This chain joins TRBV7-9 and TRBJ2-2; 14 nucleotides match TRBD2. CDR3 size: 14 residues. In germline, CDR1 is SEHNR, CDR2 FQNEAQ (reference sequence). J lost 10 bases, V lost 11 bases, and 9 bases had no gene match. For the CDR3, the DNA is TGTGCCGGTTCTTCGGGACTAGCGGGAGCGGAGCTGTTTTTT. It translates to CAGSSGLAGAELFF. The variable domain in full, completed from reference TRBV7-9 and TRBJ2-2, reads DTGVSQNPRHKITKRGQNVTFRCDPISEHNRLYWYRQTLGQGPEFLTYFQNEAQLEKSRLLSDRFSAERPKGSFSTLEIQRTEQGDSAMYLCAGSSGLAGAELFFGEGSRLTVL.